These T cell receptor beta chains were read from a single sample in a study. TCRdb processed the multiplex PCR reads anew with MiXCR; each CDR3 protein has one entry. This table holds about 140 distinct CDR3 sequences, 5.5% to 6.5% found once. The source material was naive CD4+ T cells sorted from blood. The receptors derive from a female donor with breast cancer. CDR3s include the opening cysteine and the closing phenylalanine or tryptophan. The D gene is left open where the match is weak. Size values are once, few and many counts, or a class for expanded clones, and some rows have none.

j_gene	d_gene	abundance	v_gene	CDR3nt	CDR3aa
TRBJ1-2	NA	large	TRBV12-3/TRBV12-4	TGTGCCAGCAGCCATTCGGGGACTAACTATGGCTACACCTTC	CASSHSGTNYGYTF
TRBJ1-2	NA	large	TRBV12-3/TRBV12-4	TGTGCCAGCAGCACATCCGGGACCTACGGCTACACCTTC	CASSTSGTYGYTF
TRBJ1-2	TRBD1	large	TRBV12-3/TRBV12-4	TGTGCCAGCAGGAGGGACAGTCTGGGCTATGGCTACACCTTC	CASRRDSLGYGYTF
TRBJ1-2	NA	large	TRBV12-3/TRBV12-4	TGTGCCAGCAGTTTCTGGGGTGGCTACACCTTC	CASSFWGGYTF
TRBJ1-2	TRBD1	large	TRBV12-3/TRBV12-4	TGTGCCAGCAGAGAGGGACAGGGAGATGGCTACACCTTC	CASREGQGDGYTF
TRBJ1-2	NA	large	TRBV12-3/TRBV12-4	TGTGCCAGCAGTACACAGGGTCTCCGTGGCTACACCTTC	CASSTQGLRGYTF
TRBJ1-2	NA	many	TRBV12-3/TRBV12-4	TGTGCCAGCAGTCCAGTGGGGAGCTATGGCTACACCTTC	CASSPVGSYGYTF
TRBJ1-2	NA	NA	TRBV12-3/TRBV12-4	TGTGCCAGCAGTGAACGACGAGGCCGGGTCTATGGCTACACCTTC	CASSERRGRVYGYTF
TRBJ1-2	NA	large	TRBV12-3/TRBV12-4	TGTGCCAGCAGTTTGTTCACGAGGCATGGCTACACCTTC	CASSLFTRHGYTF
TRBJ1-2	TRBD1	large	TRBV12-3/TRBV12-4	TGTGCCAGCAGCCCCACGGGACAGCCCTATGGCTACACCTTC	CASSPTGQPYGYTF
TRBJ1-2	TRBD1	NA	TRBV12-3/TRBV12-4	TGTGCCAGCAGTCCGGACAGGGCATATGGCTACACCTTC	CASSPDRAYGYTF
TRBJ1-2	NA	medium-sized	TRBV12-3/TRBV12-4	TGTGCCAGCAGTTTGGAGGGAGGCGGCTACACCTTC	CASSLEGGGYTF
TRBJ1-2	TRBD1	large	TRBV12-3/TRBV12-4	TGTGCCAGCACCCTGACAGGGTACTATGGCTACACCTTC	CASTLTGYYGYTF
TRBJ1-2	TRBD1	large	TRBV12-3/TRBV12-4	TGTGCCAGCAGTTTGACAGGGAACTATGGCTACACCTTC	CASSLTGNYGYTF
TRBJ1-2	NA	large	TRBV12-3/TRBV12-4	TGTGCCAGCAGCCCGAGAACAGATGGCTACACCTTC	CASSPRTDGYTF
TRBJ1-2	TRBD1	large	TRBV12-3/TRBV12-4	TGTGCCAGCAGCAGAGGACAGGCTTACCCATATGGCTACACCTTC	CASSRGQAYPYGYTF
TRBJ1-2	NA	large	TRBV12-3/TRBV12-4	TGTGCCAGCACCCTAGGTACCGATGCTAACTATGGCTACACCTTC	CASTLGTDANYGYTF
TRBJ1-2	TRBD1	large	TRBV12-3/TRBV12-4	TGTGCCAGCAGTAGGACAGGGCCCGCGAGCGGCTACACCTTC	CASSRTGPASGYTF
TRBJ1-2	NA	hyperexpanded	TRBV12-3/TRBV12-4	TGTGCCAGCAGTTCCAGACAAGACGGAATCTACACCTTC	CASSSRQDGIYTF
TRBJ1-2	NA	hyperexpanded	TRBV12-3/TRBV12-4	TGTGCCAGCAGTCAGGGACACTACTATGGCTACACCTTC	CASSQGHYYGYTF
TRBJ1-2	TRBD1	hyperexpanded	TRBV12-3/TRBV12-4	TGTGCCAGCAGTGAACGACAGGGCCGGGTCTATGGCTACACCTTC	CASSERQGRVYGYTF
TRBJ1-2	NA	large	TRBV12-3/TRBV12-4	TGTGCCAGCAGCCAGGTCGGAAGACAGCCCAGTGGCTACACCTTC	CASSQVGRQPSGYTF
TRBJ1-2	NA	large	TRBV12-3/TRBV12-4	TGTGCCAGCAGTTTAGGACAGAACTATGGCTACACCTTC	CASSLGQNYGYTF
TRBJ1-2	NA	hyperexpanded	TRBV12-3/TRBV12-4	TGTGCCAGCAGTTCCGAAGGGACATCGGGCGGTGGCTACACCTTC	CASSSEGTSGGGYTF
TRBJ1-2	NA	large	TRBV12-3/TRBV12-4	TGTGCCAGCAGTTCGGAGAGCAGGTCTAACTATGGCTACACCTTC	CASSSESRSNYGYTF
TRBJ1-2	NA	large	TRBV12-3/TRBV12-4	TGTGCCAGCAGCCCCTGGAGCTATGGCTACACCTTC	CASSPWSYGYTF
TRBJ1-2	NA	hyperexpanded	TRBV12-3/TRBV12-4	TGTGCCAGCAGCCCAACAGGGAACTATGGCTACACCTTC	CASSPTGNYGYTF
TRBJ1-2	TRBD1	hyperexpanded	TRBV12-3/TRBV12-4	TGTGCCAGCAGTTACTCGGACAGGGTGGGCTATGGCTACACCTTC	CASSYSDRVGYGYTF
TRBJ1-2	NA	large	TRBV12-3/TRBV12-4	TGTGCCAGCAGTCCCGACAGGATATCGGGCTACACCTTC	CASSPDRISGYTF